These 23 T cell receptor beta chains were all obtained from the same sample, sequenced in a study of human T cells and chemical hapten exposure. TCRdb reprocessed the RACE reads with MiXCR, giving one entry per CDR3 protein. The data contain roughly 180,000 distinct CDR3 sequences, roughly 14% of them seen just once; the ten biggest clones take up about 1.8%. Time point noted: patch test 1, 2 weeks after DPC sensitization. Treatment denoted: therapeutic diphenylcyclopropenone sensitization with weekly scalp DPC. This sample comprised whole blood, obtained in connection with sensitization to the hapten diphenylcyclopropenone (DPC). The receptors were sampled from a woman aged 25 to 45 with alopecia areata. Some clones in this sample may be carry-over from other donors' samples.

CDR3 nucleotide sequence: TGTGCCAGCAGTTTAGCAGGGGCGGACGGCGAGCAGTACTTC. As protein: CASSLAGADGEQYF. The V gene is TRBV12-3 or TRBV12-4, the J gene TRBJ2-7, with D possibly TRBD1 on 5 matching bases. V was shortened by 0 bases and J by 6 bases, with 12 bases between the two germline ends. This CDR3 is built from 14 residues.

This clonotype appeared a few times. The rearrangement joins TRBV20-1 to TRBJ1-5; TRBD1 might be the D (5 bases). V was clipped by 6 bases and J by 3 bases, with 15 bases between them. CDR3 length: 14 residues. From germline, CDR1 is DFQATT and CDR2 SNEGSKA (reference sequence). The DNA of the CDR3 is TGCAGTGCCAACCCTCAGGGAGCCAATCAGCCCCAGCATTTT. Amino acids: CSANPQGANQPQHF.

The CDR3 spells CSAMKLASETQYF. CDR3 in DNA: TGCAGTGCTATGAAACTAGCGTCAGAGACCCAGTACTTC. The V and J genes are TRBV20-1 and TRBJ2-5; 7 positions agree with TRBD2. This CDR3 is 13 amino acids long. Germline V gene lookup returns CDR1 DFQATT and CDR2 SNEGSKA (reference sequence). V trimming: 4 bases; J trimming: 4 bases; junction bases outside the gene matches: 6.

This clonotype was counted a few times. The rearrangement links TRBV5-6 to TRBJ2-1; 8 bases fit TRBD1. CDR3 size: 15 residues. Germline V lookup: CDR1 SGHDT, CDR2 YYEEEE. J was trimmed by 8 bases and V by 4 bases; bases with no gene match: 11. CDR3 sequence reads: CASSPGQGSRDEQFF. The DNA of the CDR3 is TGTGCCAGCAGCCCAGGACAGGGCTCTAGGGATGAGCAGTTCTTC.

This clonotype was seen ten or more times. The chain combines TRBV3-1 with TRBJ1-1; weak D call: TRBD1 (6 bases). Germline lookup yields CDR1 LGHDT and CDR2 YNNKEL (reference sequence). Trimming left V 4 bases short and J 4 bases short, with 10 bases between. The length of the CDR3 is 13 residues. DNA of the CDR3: TGTGCCAGCAGCCGCAACAGGGCCACTGAAGCTTTCTTT. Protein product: CASSRNRATEAFF.

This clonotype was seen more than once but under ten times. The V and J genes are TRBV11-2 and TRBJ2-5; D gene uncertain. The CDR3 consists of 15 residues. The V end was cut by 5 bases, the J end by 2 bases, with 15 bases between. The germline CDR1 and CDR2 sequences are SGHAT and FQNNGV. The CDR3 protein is CASSAHPKSQETQYF. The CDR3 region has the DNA TGTGCCAGCAGCGCCCACCCCAAATCTCAAGAGACCCAGTACTTC.

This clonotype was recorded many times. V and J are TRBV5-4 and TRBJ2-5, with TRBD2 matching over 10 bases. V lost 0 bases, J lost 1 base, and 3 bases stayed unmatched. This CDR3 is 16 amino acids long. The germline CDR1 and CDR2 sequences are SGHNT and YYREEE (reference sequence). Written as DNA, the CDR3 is TGTGCCAGCAGCTTGGCCAGCGGGAGGGCCCAAGAGACCCAGTACTTC. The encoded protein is CASSLASGRAQETQYF.

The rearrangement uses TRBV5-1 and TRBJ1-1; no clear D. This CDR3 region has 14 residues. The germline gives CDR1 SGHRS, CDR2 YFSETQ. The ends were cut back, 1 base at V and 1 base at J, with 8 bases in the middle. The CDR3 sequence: CASSLSQRNTEAFF. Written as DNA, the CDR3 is TGCGCCAGCAGCTTGAGCCAGAGGAACACTGAAGCTTTCTTT. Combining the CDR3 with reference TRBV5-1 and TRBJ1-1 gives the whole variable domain KAGVTQTPRYLIKTRGQQVTLSCSPISGHRSVSWYQQTPGQGLQFLFEYFSETQRNKGNFPGRFSGRQFSNSRSEMNVSTLELGDSALYLCASSLSQRNTEAFFGQGTRLTVV.

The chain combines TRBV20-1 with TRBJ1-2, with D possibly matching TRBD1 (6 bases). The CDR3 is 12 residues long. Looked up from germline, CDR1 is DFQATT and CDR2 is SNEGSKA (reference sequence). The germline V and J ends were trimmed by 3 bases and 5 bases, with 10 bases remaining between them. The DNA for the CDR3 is TGCAGTGCTAGTGCCACAGGGTATGGCTACACCTTC. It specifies CSASATGYGYTF.

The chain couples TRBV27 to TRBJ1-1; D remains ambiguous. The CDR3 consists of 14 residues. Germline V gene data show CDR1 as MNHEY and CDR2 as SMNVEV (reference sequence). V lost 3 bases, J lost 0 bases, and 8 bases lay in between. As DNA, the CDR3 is TGTGCCAGCAGTTTTCAGGAAATGAACACTGAAGCTTTCTTT. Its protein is CASSFQEMNTEAFF.

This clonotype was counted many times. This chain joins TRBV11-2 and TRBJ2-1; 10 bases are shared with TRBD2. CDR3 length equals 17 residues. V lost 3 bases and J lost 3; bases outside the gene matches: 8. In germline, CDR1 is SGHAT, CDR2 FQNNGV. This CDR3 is CASSFSSGSKSYNEQFF. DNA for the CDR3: TGTGCCAGCAGCTTTTCTAGCGGGAGCAAGAGCTACAATGAGCAGTTCTTC.

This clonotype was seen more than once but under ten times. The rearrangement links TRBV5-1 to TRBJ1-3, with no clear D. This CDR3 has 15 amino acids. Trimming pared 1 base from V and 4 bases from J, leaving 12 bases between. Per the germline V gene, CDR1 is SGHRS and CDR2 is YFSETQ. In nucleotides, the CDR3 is TGCGCCAGCAGCTTGTGGGGAGGAGGAGGAAACACCATATATTTT. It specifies CASSLWGGGGNTIYF.

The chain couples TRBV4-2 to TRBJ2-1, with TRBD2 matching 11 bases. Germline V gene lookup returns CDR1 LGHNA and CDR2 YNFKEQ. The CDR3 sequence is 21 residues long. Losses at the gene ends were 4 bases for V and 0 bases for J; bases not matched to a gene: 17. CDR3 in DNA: TGTGCCAGCAGCCCCACGCTCGCACTAGCGGGAGCCCGTAGCTCCTACAATGAGCAGTTCTTC. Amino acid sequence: CASSPTLALAGARSSYNEQFF.

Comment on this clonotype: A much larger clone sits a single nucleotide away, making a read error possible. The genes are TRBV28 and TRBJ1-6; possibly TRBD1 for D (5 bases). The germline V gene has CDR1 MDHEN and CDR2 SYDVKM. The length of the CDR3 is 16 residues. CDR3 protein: CVSSPPADTIISPLHF. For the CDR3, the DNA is TGTGTCAGCAGTCCCCCGGCGGACACCATAATTTCACCCCTCCACTTT.

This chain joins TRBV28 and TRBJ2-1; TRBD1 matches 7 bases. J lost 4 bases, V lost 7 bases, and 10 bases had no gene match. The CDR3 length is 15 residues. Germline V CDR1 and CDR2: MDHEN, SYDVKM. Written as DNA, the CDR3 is TGTGCCAGCACCGTATCGGCCAGGGGGTACAATGAGCAGTTCTTC. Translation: CASTVSARGYNEQFF.

The CDR3 DNA reads TGTGCCTGGAGAGCGGGGGACCGGGAGGGCCGCTCCACCGGGGAGCTGTTTTTT. Translating it yields CAWRAGDREGRSTGELFF. The chain uses TRBV30 and TRBJ2-2; 8 bases are shared with TRBD2. The germline CDR1 and CDR2 sequences are GTSNPN and SVGIG (reference sequence). J gave up 4 bases and V 3 bases, and 16 bases lay outside the gene matches. The CDR3 extends over 18 amino acids.

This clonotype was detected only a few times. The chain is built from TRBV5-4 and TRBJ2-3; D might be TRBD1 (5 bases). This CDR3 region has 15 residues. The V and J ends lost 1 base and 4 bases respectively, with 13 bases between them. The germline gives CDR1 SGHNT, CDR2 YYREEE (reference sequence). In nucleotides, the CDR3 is TGTGCCAGCAGCTTGAGGGGTCCAAGGGCAGATACGCAGTATTTT. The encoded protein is CASSLRGPRADTQYF.

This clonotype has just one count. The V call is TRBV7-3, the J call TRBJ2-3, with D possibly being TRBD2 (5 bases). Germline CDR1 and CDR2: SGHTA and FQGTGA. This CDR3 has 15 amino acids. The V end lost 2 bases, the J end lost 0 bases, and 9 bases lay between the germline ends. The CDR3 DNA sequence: TGTGCCAGCAGCTTAGACGGGGTGAGCACAGATACGCAGTATTTT. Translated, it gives CASSLDGVSTDTQYF.

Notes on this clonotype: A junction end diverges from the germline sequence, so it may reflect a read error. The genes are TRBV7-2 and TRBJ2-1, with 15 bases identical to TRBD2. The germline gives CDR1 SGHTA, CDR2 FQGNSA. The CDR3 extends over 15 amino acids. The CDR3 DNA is TGTGCCAGCAGCTCCAGGACTAGCGGGAGGGCGGATCGGCTCTTC. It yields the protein CASSSRTSGRADRLF.

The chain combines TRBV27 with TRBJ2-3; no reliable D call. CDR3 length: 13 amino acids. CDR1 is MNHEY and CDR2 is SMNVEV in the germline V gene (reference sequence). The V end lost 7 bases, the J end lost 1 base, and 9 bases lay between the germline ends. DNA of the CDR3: TGTGCCAGCATCCCAGGAGGCACAGATACGCAGTATTTT. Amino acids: CASIPGGTDTQYF.

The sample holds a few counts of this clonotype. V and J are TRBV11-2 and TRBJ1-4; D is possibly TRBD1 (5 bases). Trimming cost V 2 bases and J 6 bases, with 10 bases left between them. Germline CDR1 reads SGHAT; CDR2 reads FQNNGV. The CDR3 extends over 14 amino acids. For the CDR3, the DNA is TGTGCCAGCAGCTTAACCGGGACGTATGAAAAACTGTTTTTT. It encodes CASSLTGTYEKLFF.

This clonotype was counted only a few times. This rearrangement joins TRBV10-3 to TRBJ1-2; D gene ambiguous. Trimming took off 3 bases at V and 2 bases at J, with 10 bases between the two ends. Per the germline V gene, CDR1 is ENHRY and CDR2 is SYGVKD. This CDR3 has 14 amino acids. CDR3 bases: TGTGCCATCAGTGAAAGGGAAACGAACTATGGCTACACCTTC. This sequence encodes CAISERETNYGYTF.

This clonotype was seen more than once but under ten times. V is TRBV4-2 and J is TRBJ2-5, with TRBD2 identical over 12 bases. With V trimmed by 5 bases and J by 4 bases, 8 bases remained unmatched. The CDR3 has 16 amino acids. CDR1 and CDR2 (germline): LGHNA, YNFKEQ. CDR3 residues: CASSEVPLAGGETQYF. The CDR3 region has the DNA TGTGCCAGCAGCGAAGTCCCACTAGCGGGAGGAGAGACCCAGTACTTC.